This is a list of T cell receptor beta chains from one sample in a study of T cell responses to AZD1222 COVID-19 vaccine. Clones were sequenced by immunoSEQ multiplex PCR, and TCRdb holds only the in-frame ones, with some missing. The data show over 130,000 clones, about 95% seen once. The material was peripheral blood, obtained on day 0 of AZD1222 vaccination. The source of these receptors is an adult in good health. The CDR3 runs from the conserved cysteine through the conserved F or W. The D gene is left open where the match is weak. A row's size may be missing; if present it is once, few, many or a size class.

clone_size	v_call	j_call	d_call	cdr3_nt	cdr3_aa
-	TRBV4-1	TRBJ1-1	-	TGCGCCAGCAGCCAACCTTTCGGGGTCGAAGCTTTCTTT	CASSQPFGVEAFF
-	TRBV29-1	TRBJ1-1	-	TGCACCGTTAGGGTTGACGGGAACACTGAAGCTTTCTTT	CTVRVDGNTEAFF
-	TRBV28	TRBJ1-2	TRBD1	TGTGCCAGCAGGCAATTGGACAGGGTATGGAATGGCTACACCTTC	CASRQLDRVWNGYTF
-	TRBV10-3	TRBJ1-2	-	TGTGCCATCTCACAGGGCACTAACTATGGCTACACCTTC	CAISQGTNYGYTF
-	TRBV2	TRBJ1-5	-	TGTGCCAGCAGTGAAGAAAGGGGAACCGGCAATCAGCCCCAGCATTTT	CASSEERGTGNQPQHF
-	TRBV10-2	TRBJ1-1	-	TGCGCCACCATCCCCCTCCAGGGCGGGAACACTGAAGCTTTCTTT	CATIPLQGGNTEAFF
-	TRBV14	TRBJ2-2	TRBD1	TGTGCCAGCAGCCAAGGATGGGGACAGGTCAGCGGGGAGCTGTTTTTT	CASSQGWGQVSGELFF
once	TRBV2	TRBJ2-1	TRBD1	TGTGCCAGCAGAAGGACAGGGGGCTCCTACAATGAGCAGTTCTTC	CASRRTGGSYNEQFF
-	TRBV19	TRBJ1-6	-	TGTGCCAGTAGCACCCCATTCGCAGGGGCATATAATTCACCCCTCCACTTT	CASSTPFAGAYNSPLHF
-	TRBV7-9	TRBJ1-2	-	TGTGCCAGCAGCTTGATTGGGGGCGCGTACTATGGCTACACCTTC	CASSLIGGAYYGYTF
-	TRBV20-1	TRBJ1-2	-	TGCAGTGCTAGTGCTCAGGGATTGGGGGGCTACACCTTC	CSASAQGLGGYTF
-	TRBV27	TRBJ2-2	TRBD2	TGTGCCAGCATGCGCGGGGGGGCGGACGGGGAGCTGTTTTTT	CASMRGGADGELFF
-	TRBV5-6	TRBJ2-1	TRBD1	TGTGCCAGCGAGTACAGGGGTATTTACAATGAGCAGTTCTTC	CASEYRGIYNEQFF
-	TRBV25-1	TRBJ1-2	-	TGTGCCAGCAGTGAATGGGAAGGGGTTTTAAGCTACACCTTC	CASSEWEGVLSYTF
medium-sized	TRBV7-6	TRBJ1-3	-	TGTGCCAGCAGCTTATTACCCTCTGGAAACACCATATATTTT	CASSLLPSGNTIYF
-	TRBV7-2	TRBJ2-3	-	TGTGCCAGCAGCTCGGTTACAGATACGCAGTATTTT	CASSSVTDTQYF
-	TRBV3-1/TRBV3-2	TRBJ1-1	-	TGTGCCAGCAGCCAAGGAGTAGGATTCACTGAAGCTTTCTTT	CASSQGVGFTEAFF
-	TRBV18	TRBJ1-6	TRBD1	TGTGCCAGCTCTCCGGACAGGACCAAGTCACCCCTCCACTTT	CASSPDRTKSPLHF
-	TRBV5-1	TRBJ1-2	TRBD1	TGCGCCAGCAGCCACAGGGGGCGGTGGGGCTACACCTTC	CASSHRGRWGYTF
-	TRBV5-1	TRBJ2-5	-	TGCGCCAGCAGCTTAGGCTTCGGGGGAGAGACCCAGTACTTC	CASSLGFGGETQYF
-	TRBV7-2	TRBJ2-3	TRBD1	TGTGCCAGCAGCACGGGACAGCTTAGCACAGATACGCAGTATTTT	CASSTGQLSTDTQYF
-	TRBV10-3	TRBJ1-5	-	TGTGCCATCAGTGACCCACAGGGTGCTCAGCCCCAGCATTTT	CAISDPQGAQPQHF
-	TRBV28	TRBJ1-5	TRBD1	TGTGCCAGCAGAACCGGGACAGCCCTATCAGTAAGTCAGCCCCAGCATTTT	CASRTGTALSVSQPQHF
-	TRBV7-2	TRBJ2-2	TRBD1	TGTGCCAGCAGCTTAGAGGGGGCACTGTTTTTT	CASSLEGALFF
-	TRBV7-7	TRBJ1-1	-	TGTGCCAGCAGCCAGGACAGGAACACTGAAGCTTTCTTT	CASSQDRNTEAFF
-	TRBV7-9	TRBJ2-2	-	TGTGCCACGGAGGGGGAGGGCGCGGGGGAGCTGTTTTTT	CATEGEGAGELFF
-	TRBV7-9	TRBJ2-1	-	TGTGCCAGCAAAAGAACTGGGCTCGAGCAGTTCTTC	CASKRTGLEQFF
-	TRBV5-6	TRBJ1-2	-	TGTGCCAGCAGCTCCCCCAGGGTCGGCTATGGCTACACCTTC	CASSSPRVGYGYTF
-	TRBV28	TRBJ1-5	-	TGTGCCAGCAGGCACACACTCACAGGGAGAGGCAATCAGCCCCAGCATTTT	CASRHTLTGRGNQPQHF
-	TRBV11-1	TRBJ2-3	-	TGTGCCAGCCGACCTGCGTGGGGCACAGATACGCAGTATTTT	CASRPAWGTDTQYF
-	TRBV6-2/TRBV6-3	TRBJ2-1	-	TGTGCCAGCAGTTTATCCTACAATGAGCAGTTCTTC	CASSLSYNEQFF
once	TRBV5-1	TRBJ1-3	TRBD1	TGCGCCAGCAGCTTGGTCGGGACAGGTCGTGGAAACACCATATATTTT	CASSLVGTGRGNTIYF
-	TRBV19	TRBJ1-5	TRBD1	TGTGCCAGTATGGTAGGCGACAGGGGCAATCAGCCCCAGCATTTT	CASMVGDRGNQPQHF
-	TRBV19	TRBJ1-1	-	TGTGCCAGTAGTATTTTATCGACCGACTCGAACACTGAAGCTTTCTTT	CASSILSTDSNTEAFF
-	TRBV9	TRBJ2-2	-	TGTGCCAGCAGCGTAGAAGGATACACCGGGGAGCTGTTTTTT	CASSVEGYTGELFF
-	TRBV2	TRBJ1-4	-	TGTGCCAGCAGTGGCACCCCCCTCACTAATGAAAAACTGTTTTTT	CASSGTPLTNEKLFF
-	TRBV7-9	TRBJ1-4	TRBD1	TGTGCCAGCAGTCAACAGGGGTTAACTAATGAAAAACTGTTTTTT	CASSQQGLTNEKLFF
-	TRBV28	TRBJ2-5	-	TGTGCCAGCAGTTTAGGGTGGCAAGAGACCCAGTACTTC	CASSLGWQETQYF
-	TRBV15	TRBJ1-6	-	TGTGCCACCAGCAGAGATCTGGAGGATGGTTCACCCCTCCACTTT	CATSRDLEDGSPLHF
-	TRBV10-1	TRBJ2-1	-	TGCGCCAGCAGTGAGGGGGGGAGTGACAATGAGCAGTTCTTC	CASSEGGSDNEQFF
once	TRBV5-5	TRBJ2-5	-	TGTGCCAGCAGCATTCCGCAGAACCAAGAGACCCAGTACTTC	CASSIPQNQETQYF
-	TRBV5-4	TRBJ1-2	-	TGTGCCAGCAGCCCCGGGACATCTGGAGCTAACTATGGCTACACCTTC	CASSPGTSGANYGYTF
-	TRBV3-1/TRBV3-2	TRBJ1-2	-	TGTGCCAGCAGCCAAGCTGGGGGCTATGGCTACACCTTC	CASSQAGGYGYTF
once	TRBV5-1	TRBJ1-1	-	TGCGCCAGCAGCTTGAATCCGGGGGTCAACACTGAAGCTTTCTTT	CASSLNPGVNTEAFF